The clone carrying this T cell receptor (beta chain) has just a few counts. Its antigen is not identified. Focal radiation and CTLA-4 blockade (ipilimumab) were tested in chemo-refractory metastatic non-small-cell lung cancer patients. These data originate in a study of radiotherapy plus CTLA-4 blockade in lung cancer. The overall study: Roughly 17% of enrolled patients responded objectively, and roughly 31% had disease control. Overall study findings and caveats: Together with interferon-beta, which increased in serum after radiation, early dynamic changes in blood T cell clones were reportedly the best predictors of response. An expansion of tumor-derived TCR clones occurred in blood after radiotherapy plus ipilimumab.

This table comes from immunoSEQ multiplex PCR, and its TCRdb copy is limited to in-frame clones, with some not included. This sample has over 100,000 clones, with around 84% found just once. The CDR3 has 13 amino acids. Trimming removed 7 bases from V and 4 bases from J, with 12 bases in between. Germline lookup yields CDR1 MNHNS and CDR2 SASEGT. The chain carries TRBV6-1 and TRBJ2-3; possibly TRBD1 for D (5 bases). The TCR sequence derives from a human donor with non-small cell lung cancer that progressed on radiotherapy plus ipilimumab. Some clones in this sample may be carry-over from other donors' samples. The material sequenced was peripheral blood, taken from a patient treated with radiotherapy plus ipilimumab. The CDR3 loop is CASNPGWADTQYF. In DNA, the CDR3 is TGTGCCAGCAACCCAGGGTGGGCAGATACGCAGTATTTT.